One T cell receptor (beta chain) is described in this entry. In the original analysis: Estimated nucleated cell counts came from reference gene primer amplification. Some clones are missing from TCRdb's copy, which holds only in-frame ones; the method was immunoSEQ multiplex PCR. V and J calls and clone size are copied from that table; D and trimming were computed from the DNA. The sample holds about 130,000 clones; 79% are singletons and the top ten take 30% to 45%. The data stem from a study of blood T cell repertoires in COVID-19. Looking at the study overall: The United States, Italy and Spain provided the acute and convalescent COVID-19 samples. PBMCs, B-cell-depleted T cells, or T cells were the source of the cDNA or gDNA that made up the material.

Trimming took 2 bases from V and 0 from J, leaving 16 bases between them. Germline CDR1 SGHNT, CDR2 YENEEA. This CDR3 contains 17 residues. The TCR sequence derives from a man between 35 and 55 years old with active or convalescent COVID-19. What was sequenced was peripheral blood. J is TRBJ1-2 and V is TRBV11-3; no firm D call. This chain's CDR3 is CASSLSLMANPNYGYTF. CDR3 DNA sequence: TGTGCCAGCAGCTTAAGTCTGATGGCCAATCCTAACTATGGCTACACCTTC.